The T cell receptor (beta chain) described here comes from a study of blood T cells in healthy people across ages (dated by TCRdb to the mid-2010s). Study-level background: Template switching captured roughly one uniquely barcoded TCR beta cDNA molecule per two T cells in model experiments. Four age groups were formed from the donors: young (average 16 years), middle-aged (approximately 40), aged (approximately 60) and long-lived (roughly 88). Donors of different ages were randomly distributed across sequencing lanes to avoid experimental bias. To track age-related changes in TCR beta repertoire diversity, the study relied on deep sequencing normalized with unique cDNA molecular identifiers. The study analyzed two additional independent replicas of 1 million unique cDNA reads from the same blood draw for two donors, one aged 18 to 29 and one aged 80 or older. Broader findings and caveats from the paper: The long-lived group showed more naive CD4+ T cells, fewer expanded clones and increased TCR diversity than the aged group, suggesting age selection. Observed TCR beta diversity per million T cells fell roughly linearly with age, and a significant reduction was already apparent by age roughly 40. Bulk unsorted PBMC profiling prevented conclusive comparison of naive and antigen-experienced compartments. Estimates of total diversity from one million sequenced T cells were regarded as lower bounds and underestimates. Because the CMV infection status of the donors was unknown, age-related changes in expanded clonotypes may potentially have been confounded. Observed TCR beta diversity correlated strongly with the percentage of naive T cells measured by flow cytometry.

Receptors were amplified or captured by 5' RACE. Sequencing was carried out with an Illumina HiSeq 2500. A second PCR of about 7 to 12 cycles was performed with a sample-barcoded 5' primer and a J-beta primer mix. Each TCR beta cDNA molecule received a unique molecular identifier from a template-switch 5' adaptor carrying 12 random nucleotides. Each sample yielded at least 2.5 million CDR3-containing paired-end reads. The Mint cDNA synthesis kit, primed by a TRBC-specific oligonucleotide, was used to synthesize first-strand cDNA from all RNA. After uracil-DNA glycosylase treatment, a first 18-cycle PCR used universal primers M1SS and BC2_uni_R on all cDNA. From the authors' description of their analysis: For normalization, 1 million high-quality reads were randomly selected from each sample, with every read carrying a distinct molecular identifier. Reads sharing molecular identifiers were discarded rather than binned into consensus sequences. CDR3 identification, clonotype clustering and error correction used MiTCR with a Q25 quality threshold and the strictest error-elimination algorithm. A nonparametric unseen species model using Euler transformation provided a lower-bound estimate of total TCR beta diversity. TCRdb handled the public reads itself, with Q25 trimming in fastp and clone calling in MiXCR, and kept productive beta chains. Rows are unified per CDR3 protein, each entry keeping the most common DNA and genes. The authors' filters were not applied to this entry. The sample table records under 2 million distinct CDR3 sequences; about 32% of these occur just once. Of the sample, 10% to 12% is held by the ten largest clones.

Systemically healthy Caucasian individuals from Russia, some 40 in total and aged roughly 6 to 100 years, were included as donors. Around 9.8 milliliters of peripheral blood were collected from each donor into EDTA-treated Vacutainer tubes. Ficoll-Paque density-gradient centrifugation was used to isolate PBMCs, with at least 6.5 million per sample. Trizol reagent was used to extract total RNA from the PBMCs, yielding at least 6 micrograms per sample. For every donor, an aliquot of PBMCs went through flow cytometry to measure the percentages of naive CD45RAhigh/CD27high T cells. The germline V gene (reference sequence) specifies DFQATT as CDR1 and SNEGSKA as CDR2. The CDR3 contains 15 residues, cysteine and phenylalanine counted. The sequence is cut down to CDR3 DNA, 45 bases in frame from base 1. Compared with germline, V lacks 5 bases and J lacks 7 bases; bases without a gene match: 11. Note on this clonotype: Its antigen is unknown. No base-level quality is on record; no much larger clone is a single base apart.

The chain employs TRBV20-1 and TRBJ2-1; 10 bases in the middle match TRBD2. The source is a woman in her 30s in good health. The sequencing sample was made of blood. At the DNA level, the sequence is TGCAGTGCTCCAACCCCGGGACTAGCGTGGAATGAGCAGTTCTTC. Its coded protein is CSAPTPGLAWNEQFF.